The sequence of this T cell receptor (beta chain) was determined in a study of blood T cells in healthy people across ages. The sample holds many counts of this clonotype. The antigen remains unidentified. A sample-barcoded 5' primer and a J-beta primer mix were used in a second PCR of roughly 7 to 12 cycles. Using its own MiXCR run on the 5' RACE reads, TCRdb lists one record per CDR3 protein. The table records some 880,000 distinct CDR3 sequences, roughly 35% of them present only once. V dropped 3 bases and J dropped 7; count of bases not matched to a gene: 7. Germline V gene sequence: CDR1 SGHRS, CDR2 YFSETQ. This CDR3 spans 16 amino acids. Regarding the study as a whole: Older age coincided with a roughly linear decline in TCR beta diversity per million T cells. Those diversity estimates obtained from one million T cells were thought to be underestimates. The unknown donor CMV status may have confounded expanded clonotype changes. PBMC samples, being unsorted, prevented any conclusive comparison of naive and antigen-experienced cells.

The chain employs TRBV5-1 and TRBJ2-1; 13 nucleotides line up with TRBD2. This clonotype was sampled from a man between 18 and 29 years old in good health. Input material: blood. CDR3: CASSSVGTSGVNEQFF. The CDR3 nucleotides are TGCGCCAGCAGCTCCGTGGGGACTAGCGGGGTAAATGAGCAGTTCTTC.